What follows is one T cell receptor beta chain and its context. These data originate in a study of blood T cell repertoires in COVID-19. Study summary: The study drew acute and convalescent COVID-19 samples from the United States, Italy and Spain. PBMCs, B-cell-depleted T cells, or T cells were the source of the cDNA or gDNA that made up the material.

Original processing notes: Counts of nucleated cells, estimated from reference gene primer amplification, were obtained. The data were produced by immunoSEQ multiplex PCR, yet TCRdb's version contains in-frame clones alone and is incomplete. That table gives V, J and clone size, and the DNA gave D and trimming. Among 220,000 or so clones listed, 65% to 85% were seen once. The clonotype originates from a woman in her sixties with acute or convalescent COVID-19. Material: peripheral blood.

The CDR3 DNA is TGTGCCTGGAGTGTACCTAGGGGCTACACCTTC. The encoded protein is CAWSVPRGYTF. This chain joins TRBV30 and TRBJ1-2; D ambiguous. Trimming took 0 bases from V and 8 from J, leaving 7 bases between them. Per germline, CDR1 GTSNPN and CDR2 SVGIG (reference sequence). The CDR3 consists of 11 residues.